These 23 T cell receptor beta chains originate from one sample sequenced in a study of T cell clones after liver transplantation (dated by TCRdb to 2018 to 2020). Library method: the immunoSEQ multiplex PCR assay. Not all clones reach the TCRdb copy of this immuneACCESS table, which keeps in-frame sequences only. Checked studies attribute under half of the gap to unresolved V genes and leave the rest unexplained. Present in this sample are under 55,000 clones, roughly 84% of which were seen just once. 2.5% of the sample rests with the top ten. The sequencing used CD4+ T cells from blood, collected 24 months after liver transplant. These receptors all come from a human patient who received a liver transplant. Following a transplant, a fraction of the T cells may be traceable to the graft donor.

CDR3 protein: CASSLAQAYNEQFF. The CDR3 DNA reads TGTGCCAGCAGTTTAGCGCAGGCCTACAATGAGCAGTTCTTC. This chain uses TRBV27 with TRBJ2-1; no reliable D call. The CDR3 is 14 residues long. CDR1 is MNHEY and CDR2 is SMNVEV in the germline V gene (reference sequence). Trimming removed 2 bases from V and 2 bases from J, with 7 bases in between.

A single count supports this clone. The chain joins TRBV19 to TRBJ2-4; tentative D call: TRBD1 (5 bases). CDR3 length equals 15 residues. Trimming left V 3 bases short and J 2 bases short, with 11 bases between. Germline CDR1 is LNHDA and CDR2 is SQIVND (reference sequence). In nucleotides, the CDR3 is TGTGCCAGTAGTATTGGAAGGGGTCCCAAAAACATTCAGTACTTC. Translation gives CASSIGRGPKNIQYF. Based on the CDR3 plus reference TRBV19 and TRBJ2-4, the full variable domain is DGGITQSPKYLFRKEGQNVTLSCEQNLNHDAMYWYRQDPGQGLRLIYYSQIVNDFQKGDIAEGYSVSREKKESFPLTVTSAQKNPTAFYLCASSIGRGPKNIQYFGAGTRLSVL.

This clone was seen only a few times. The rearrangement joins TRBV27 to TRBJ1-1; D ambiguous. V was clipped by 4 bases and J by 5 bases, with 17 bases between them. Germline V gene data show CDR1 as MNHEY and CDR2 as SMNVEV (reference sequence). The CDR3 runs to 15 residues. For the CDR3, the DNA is TGTGCCAGCAGTTCTTGGACTTTAGGAGGGACTGAAGCTTTCTTT. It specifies CASSSWTLGGTEAFF.

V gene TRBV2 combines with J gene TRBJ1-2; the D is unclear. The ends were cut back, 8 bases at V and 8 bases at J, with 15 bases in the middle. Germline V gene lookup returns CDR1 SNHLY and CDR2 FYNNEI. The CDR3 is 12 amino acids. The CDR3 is CASHHGEEGYTF. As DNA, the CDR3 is TGTGCCAGCCACCACGGAGAGGAGGGCTACACCTTC.

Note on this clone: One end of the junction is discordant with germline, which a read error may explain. CDR3: CATSLGTGGPIYEQYF. The CDR3 bases are TGTGCCACCAGCTTGGGGACAGGGGGGCCCATCTACGAGCAGTACTTC. J is TRBJ2-7 and V is TRBV11-1; 11 nucleotides agree with TRBD1. CDR3 length: 16 amino acids. Germline loops: CDR1 SGHAT, CDR2 FQDESV (reference sequence).

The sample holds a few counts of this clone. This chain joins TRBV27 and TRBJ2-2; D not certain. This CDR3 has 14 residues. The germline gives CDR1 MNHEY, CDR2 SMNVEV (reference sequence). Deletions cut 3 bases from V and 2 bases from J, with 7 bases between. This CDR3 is CASSFGVNTGELFF. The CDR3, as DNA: TGTGCCAGCAGTTTCGGAGTAAACACCGGGGAGCTGTTTTTT.

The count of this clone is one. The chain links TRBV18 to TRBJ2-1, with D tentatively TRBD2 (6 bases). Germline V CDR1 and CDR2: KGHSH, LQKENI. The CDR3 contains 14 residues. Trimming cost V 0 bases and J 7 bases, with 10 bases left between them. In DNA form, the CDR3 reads TGTGCCAGCTCACCACCCCCGGAGGGAAATGAGCAGTTCTTC. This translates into CASSPPPEGNEQFF.

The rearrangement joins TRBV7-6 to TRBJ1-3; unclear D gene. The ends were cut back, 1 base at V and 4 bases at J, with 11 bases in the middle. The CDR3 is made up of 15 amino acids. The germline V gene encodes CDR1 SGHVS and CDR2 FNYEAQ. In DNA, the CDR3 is TGTGCCAGCAGCTTAGTGTCGGGAGGAGGAAACACCATATATTTT. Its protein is CASSLVSGGGNTIYF.

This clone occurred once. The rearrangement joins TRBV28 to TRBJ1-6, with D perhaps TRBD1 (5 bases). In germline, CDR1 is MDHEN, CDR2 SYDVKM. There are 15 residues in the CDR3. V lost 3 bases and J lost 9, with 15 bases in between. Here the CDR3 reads CASSFWKGGGSPLHF. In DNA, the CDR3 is TGTGCCAGCAGTTTCTGGAAAGGCGGGGGTTCACCCCTCCACTTT.

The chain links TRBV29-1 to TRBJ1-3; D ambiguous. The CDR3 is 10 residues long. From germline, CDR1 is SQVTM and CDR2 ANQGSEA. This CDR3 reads CSATWDTIYF. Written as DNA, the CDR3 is TGCAGTGCTACCTGGGACACCATATATTTT. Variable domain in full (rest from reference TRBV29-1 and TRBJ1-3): SAVISQKPSRDICQRGTSLTIQCQVDSQVTMMFWYRQQPGQSLTLIATANQGSEATYESGFVIDKFPISRPNLTFSTLTVSNMSPEDSSIYLCSATWDTIYFGEGSWLTVV.

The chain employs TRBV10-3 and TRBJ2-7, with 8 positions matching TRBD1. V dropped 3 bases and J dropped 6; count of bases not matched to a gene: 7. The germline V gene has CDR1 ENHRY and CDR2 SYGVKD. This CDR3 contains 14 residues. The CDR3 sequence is CAISEGRQGLEQYF. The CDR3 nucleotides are TGTGCCATCAGTGAAGGGAGACAGGGGCTCGAGCAGTACTTC.

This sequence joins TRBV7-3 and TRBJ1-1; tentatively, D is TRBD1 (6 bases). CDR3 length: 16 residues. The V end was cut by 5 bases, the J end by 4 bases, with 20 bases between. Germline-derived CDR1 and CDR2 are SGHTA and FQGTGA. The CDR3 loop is CASSPSPDRGPTEAFF. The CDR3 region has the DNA TGTGCCAGCAGCCCCAGCCCGGACAGAGGGCCCACTGAAGCTTTCTTT.

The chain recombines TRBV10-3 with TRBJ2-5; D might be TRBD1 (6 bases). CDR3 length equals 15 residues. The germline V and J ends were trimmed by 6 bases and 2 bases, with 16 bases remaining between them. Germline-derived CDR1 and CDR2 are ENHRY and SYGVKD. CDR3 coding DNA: TGTGCCATCAGAGATACCGGGACACCGCAAGAGACCCAGTACTTC. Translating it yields CAIRDTGTPQETQYF.

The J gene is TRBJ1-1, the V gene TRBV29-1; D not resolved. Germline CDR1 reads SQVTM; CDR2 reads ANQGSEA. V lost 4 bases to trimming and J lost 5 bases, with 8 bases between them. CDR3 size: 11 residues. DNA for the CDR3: TGCAGCGTTGCAGAAAGAACTGAAGCTTTCTTT. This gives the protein CSVAERTEAFF.

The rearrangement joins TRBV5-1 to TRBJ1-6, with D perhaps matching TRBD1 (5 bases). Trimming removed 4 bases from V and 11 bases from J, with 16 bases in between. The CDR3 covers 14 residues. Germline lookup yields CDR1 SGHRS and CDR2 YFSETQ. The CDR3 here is CASSLIGQGTPLHF. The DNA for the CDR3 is TGCGCCAGCAGCCTAATTGGGCAGGGAACACCCCTCCACTTT.

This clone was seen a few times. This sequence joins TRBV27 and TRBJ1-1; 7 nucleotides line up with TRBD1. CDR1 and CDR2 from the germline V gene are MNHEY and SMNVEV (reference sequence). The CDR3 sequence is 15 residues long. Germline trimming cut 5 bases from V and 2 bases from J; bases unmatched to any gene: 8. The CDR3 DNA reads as TGTGCCAGCAGTGTACAGGGGAGGAGTAACACTGAAGCTTTCTTT. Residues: CASSVQGRSNTEAFF.

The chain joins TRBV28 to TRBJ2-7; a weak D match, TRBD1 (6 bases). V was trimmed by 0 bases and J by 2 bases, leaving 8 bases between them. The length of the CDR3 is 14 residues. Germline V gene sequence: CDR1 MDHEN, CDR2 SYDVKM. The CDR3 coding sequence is TGTGCCAGCAGTTTATGGGACAGCACCTACGAGCAGTACTTC. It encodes CASSLWDSTYEQYF.

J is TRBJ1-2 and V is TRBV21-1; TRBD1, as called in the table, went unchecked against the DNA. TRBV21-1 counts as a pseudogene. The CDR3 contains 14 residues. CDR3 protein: CASSKQDRDEGYTF. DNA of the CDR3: TGTGCCAGCAGCAAACAGGACAGGGATGAGGGCTACACCTTC.

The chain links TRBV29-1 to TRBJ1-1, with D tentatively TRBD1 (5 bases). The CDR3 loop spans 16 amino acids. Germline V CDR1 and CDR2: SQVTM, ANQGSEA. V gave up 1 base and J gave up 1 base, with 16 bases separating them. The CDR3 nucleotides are TGCAGCGTTGAAGCGTTGCCAGGGAATAGGAACACTGAAGCTTTCTTT. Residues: CSVEALPGNRNTEAFF.

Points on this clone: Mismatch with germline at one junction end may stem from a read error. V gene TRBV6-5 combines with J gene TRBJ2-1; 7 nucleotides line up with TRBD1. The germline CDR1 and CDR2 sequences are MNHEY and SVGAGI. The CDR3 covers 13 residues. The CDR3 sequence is CVSSQQGTNEQFF. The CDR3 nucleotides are TGTGTCAGCAGCCAACAGGGGACCAATGAGCAGTTCTTC.

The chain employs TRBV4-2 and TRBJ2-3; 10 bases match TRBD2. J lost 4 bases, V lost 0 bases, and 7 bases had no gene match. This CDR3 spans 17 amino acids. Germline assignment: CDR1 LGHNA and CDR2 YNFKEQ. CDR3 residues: CASSQETSGGAPDTQYF. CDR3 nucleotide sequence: TGTGCCAGCAGCCAAGAGACGAGCGGGGGGGCCCCAGATACGCAGTATTTT.

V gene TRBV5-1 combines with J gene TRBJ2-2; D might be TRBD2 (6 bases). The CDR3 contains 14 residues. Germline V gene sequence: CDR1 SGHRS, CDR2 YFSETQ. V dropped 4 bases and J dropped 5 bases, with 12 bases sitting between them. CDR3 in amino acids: CASSQGGGTGELFF. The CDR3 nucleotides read TGCGCCAGCAGCCAAGGAGGAGGGACCGGGGAGCTGTTTTTT.

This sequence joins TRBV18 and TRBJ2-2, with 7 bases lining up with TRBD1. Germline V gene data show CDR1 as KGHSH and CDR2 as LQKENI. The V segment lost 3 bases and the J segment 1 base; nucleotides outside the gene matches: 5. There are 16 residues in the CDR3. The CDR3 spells CASSPSGTVNTGELFF. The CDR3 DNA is TGTGCCAGCTCACCCTCCGGGACAGTGAACACCGGGGAGCTGTTTTTT. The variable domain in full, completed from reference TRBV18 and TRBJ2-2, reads NAGVMQNPRHLVRRRGQEARLRCSPMKGHSHVYWYRQLPEEGLKFMVYLQKENIIDESGMPKERFSAEFPKEGPSILRIQQVVRGDSAAYFCASSPSGTVNTGELFFGEGSRLTVL.